The following is a TCR beta chain sequence with its context. Its specific antigen is unknown. The record has no base qualities; no much larger clone is one base away. The CDR3, from cysteine to phenylalanine, totals 13 residues. Here the CDR3 DNA is all that survives: 39 bases in frame from base 1. CDR1 and CDR2 (WSHSY, SAAADI) derive from the germline V gene. V loses 8 bases of germline sequence and J loses 3 bases, and the interval between the two ends is 14 bases. The data are from a study of blood T cells in healthy people across ages (dated by TCRdb to between 2014 and 2016). Study-wide context: Template switching captured roughly one uniquely barcoded TCR beta cDNA molecule per two T cells in model experiments. Using deep sequencing normalized with unique cDNA molecular identifiers, the study measured how TCR beta repertoire diversity changes with age. The study analyzed two additional independent replicas of 1 million unique cDNA reads from the same blood draw for two donors, one aged 18 to 29 and one aged 80 or older. The donors were split into four age groups: young (average around 15 years), middle-aged (around 37), aged (62) and long-lived (under 90). To avoid experimental bias, donors of different ages were spread randomly across the sequencing lanes. Results the study describes overall, beyond this receptor: Compared with the aged group, the long-lived group had more naive CD4+ T cells, fewer expanded clones and increased TCR diversity, a pattern suggesting age selection. Estimates of total diversity based on one million sequenced T cells were considered lower bounds and underestimates. The CMV infection status of donors was not known, potentially confounding age-related changes in expanded clonotypes. Observed TCR beta diversity correlated strongly with the percentage of naive T cells measured by flow cytometry. Observed TCR beta diversity per million T cells fell roughly linearly with age, and a significant reduction was already apparent by age approximately 40. Bulk unsorted PBMC profiling prevented conclusive comparison of naive and antigen-experienced compartments.

Libraries were constructed by 5' RACE. TCRdb lists the instrument as Illumina HiSeq 2500. A second PCR of 7 to 11 cycles was performed with a sample-barcoded 5' primer and a J-beta primer mix. A template-switch 5' adaptor carrying 12 random nucleotides introduced a unique molecular identifier onto each TCR beta cDNA molecule. Each sample yielded at least 2.5 million CDR3-containing paired-end reads. First-strand cDNA was synthesized from all RNA with the Mint cDNA synthesis kit, primed by a TRBC-specific oligonucleotide. Following uracil-DNA glycosylase treatment, all cDNA underwent a first 18-cycle PCR with the universal primers M1SS and BC2_uni_R. The original methods were these. For normalization, 1 million high-quality reads, each with a distinct molecular identifier, were randomly selected from each sample. Instead of being binned into consensus sequences, reads that shared molecular identifiers were thrown out. MiTCR, with a Q25 quality threshold and the strictest error-elimination algorithm, was used for CDR3 identification, clonotype clustering and error correction. Lower-bound total TCR beta diversity was estimated with a nonparametric unseen species model using Euler transformation. Starting from the raw public reads, TCRdb applied fastp trimming at Q25, assembled clones with MiXCR and retained in-frame beta chains. Rows with one shared CDR3 protein collapse into an entry with the most common genes and DNA. The V and J calls follow TCRdb's processing rather than the paper's. Recorded for this sample are under 2,000,000 distinct CDR3 sequences; 40% to 55% of them occurred a single time. In total, the top ten clones hold around 2.1% of the sample.

Systemically healthy Caucasian individuals from Russia, some 40 in total and aged roughly 6 to 95 years, were included as donors. Each donor gave ten milliliters of peripheral blood, drawn into EDTA-treated Vacutainer tubes. Ficoll-Paque density-gradient centrifugation was used to isolate PBMCs, with at least 6.5 million per sample. Total RNA was extracted from PBMCs with Trizol reagent, with at least 5 micrograms obtained per sample. For every donor, flow cytometry on a PBMC aliquot measured the percentage of naive CD45RAhigh/CD27high T cells. The sequenced sample was blood. The sequence was obtained from a woman aged 40 to 50 in good health. Recombination linked TRBV10-2 to TRBJ2-7, with the D call perhaps TRBD1 or TRBD2, each one matching 5 bases. The nucleotide sequence reads as follows: TGCGCCAGCGTTCGAGGGGAACTCTACGAGCAGTACTTC. Its protein reads: CASVRGELYEQYF.